The rows below give T cell receptor beta chains drawn from one sample of a study of a mutant IDH1 vaccine in newly diagnosed glioma. TCRdb's copy holds only in-frame clones and misses some; the assay was immunoSEQ multiplex PCR. Among tens of thousands of clones, about 80% were seen once, and the ten largest hold 5% to 7.5%. These receptors' antigens are unknown. The starting material was PBMCs, obtained from a glioma patient whose treatment included an IDH1 peptide vaccine. All receptors come from a man aged 35 to 55 with glioma. Both conserved end residues are part of each CDR3. The D gene is left open where the match is weak. Rows give clone size only sometimes, using once, few, many, or a class for an expanded clone.

v_call: TRBV4-1; d_call: TRBD1; clone_size: .; j_call: TRBJ1-1; cdr3_nt: TGCGCCAGCAGCCACATCGACAGGGGGAACACTGAAGCTTTCTTT; cdr3_aa: CASSHIDRGNTEAFF
v_call: TRBV10-3; d_call: .; clone_size: .; j_call: TRBJ1-3; cdr3_nt: TGTGCCATCAGTGAAGGAGGGGTGTCTGGAAACACCATATATTTT; cdr3_aa: CAISEGGVSGNTIYF
v_call: TRBV30; d_call: .; clone_size: .; j_call: TRBJ1-4; cdr3_nt: TGTGCCTGGACGGACAGTAATGAAAAACTGTTTTTT; cdr3_aa: CAWTDSNEKLFF
v_call: TRBV19; d_call: .; clone_size: .; j_call: TRBJ1-5; cdr3_nt: TGTGCCAGTAGTAACAGAGGCAATCAGCCCCAGCATTTT; cdr3_aa: CASSNRGNQPQHF
v_call: TRBV5-4; d_call: .; clone_size: .; j_call: TRBJ2-3; cdr3_nt: TGTGCCAGCAAGCCAACGATGGCAGATACGCAGTATTTT; cdr3_aa: CASKPTMADTQYF
v_call: TRBV5-1; d_call: TRBD2; clone_size: .; j_call: TRBJ2-5; cdr3_nt: TGCGCCAGCAGCCTAAGGGGACTAGCGGGGGCTCCAACCAGGGAGACCCAGTACTTC; cdr3_aa: CASSLRGLAGAPTRETQYF
v_call: TRBV11-2; d_call: .; clone_size: .; j_call: TRBJ1-6; cdr3_nt: TGTGCCAGCAGCTTAGGATTCGAGAGCTCCTATAATTCACCCCTCCACTTT; cdr3_aa: CASSLGFESSYNSPLHF
v_call: TRBV29-1; d_call: .; clone_size: .; j_call: TRBJ1-1; cdr3_nt: TGCAGCGTTGGATTGGGGACCTGGGGTGAAGCTTTCTTT; cdr3_aa: CSVGLGTWGEAFF
v_call: TRBV12-5; d_call: TRBD1; clone_size: .; j_call: TRBJ1-2; cdr3_nt: TGTGCTAGTGGTTTGCCGGCACACCACAGGGGGAACTATGGCTACACCTTC; cdr3_aa: CASGLPAHHRGNYGYTF
v_call: TRBV2; d_call: TRBD2; clone_size: few; j_call: TRBJ2-1; cdr3_nt: TGTGCCAGCAGTGAGGGGGGGGTCTTTTACAATGAGCAGTTCTTC; cdr3_aa: CASSEGGVFYNEQFF
v_call: TRBV6-5; d_call: .; clone_size: .; j_call: TRBJ2-7; cdr3_nt: TGTGCCAGCAGTTACCGGGGGGACAGCTCCTACGAGCAGTACTTC; cdr3_aa: CASSYRGDSSYEQYF
v_call: TRBV19; d_call: .; clone_size: .; j_call: TRBJ2-2; cdr3_nt: TGTGCCAGTAGTGCCGCGAACACCGGGGAGCTGTTTTTT; cdr3_aa: CASSAANTGELFF
v_call: TRBV2; d_call: TRBD1; clone_size: .; j_call: TRBJ2-7; cdr3_nt: TGTGCCAGCAGTGAACAAGGACAGGGGTCCTACGAGCAGTACTTC; cdr3_aa: CASSEQGQGSYEQYF
v_call: TRBV19; d_call: .; clone_size: .; j_call: TRBJ1-1; cdr3_nt: TGTGCCAGTACAGGGGATTCGGGCACTGAAGCTTTCTTT; cdr3_aa: CASTGDSGTEAFF
v_call: TRBV7-2; d_call: TRBD2; clone_size: .; j_call: TRBJ2-5; cdr3_nt: TGTGCCAGCAGCTTAGGGAGCGGGGGGGGTGAGACCCAGTACTTC; cdr3_aa: CASSLGSGGGETQYF
v_call: TRBV2; d_call: .; clone_size: few; j_call: TRBJ1-1; cdr3_nt: TGTGCCAGCACCGTCGACAAGAACACTGAAGCTTTCTTT; cdr3_aa: CASTVDKNTEAFF
v_call: TRBV9; d_call: .; clone_size: .; j_call: TRBJ2-2; cdr3_nt: TGTGCCAGCAGCGTAAGGGCTAGCGTCACCGGGGAGCTGTTTTTT; cdr3_aa: CASSVRASVTGELFF
v_call: TRBV19; d_call: .; clone_size: .; j_call: TRBJ2-7; cdr3_nt: TGTGCCAGTACCCACGAGGGCGAGCAGTACTTC; cdr3_aa: CASTHEGEQYF
v_call: TRBV5-1; d_call: TRBD2; clone_size: .; j_call: TRBJ2-3; cdr3_nt: TGCGCCAGCAGCTTGGTTTCCGGGACTAACACAGATACGCAGTATTTT; cdr3_aa: CASSLVSGTNTDTQYF
v_call: TRBV7-2; d_call: TRBD1; clone_size: .; j_call: TRBJ1-2; cdr3_nt: TGTGCCAGCAGCTCAGGGGGCGTGGGATATGGCTACACCTTC; cdr3_aa: CASSSGGVGYGYTF
v_call: TRBV6-6; d_call: .; clone_size: .; j_call: TRBJ2-3; cdr3_nt: TGTGCCAGCAGTTATGAGGGGGGAAGAGCCACAGATACGCAGTATTTT; cdr3_aa: CASSYEGGRATDTQYF
v_call: TRBV6-5; d_call: .; clone_size: .; j_call: TRBJ1-1; cdr3_nt: TGTGCCAGCAGTTACTCGGGCACCGGGGGGAACACTGAAGCTTTCTTT; cdr3_aa: CASSYSGTGGNTEAFF
v_call: TRBV25-1; d_call: .; clone_size: once; j_call: TRBJ1-5; cdr3_nt: TGTGCCAGCCTCCCCCCAGGGCCTGGCAATCAGCCCCAGCATTTT; cdr3_aa: CASLPPGPGNQPQHF
v_call: TRBV19; d_call: .; clone_size: .; j_call: TRBJ1-2; cdr3_nt: TGTGCCAGTAGTATAGATAGGGAATATGGCTACACCTTC; cdr3_aa: CASSIDREYGYTF
v_call: TRBV2; d_call: .; clone_size: .; j_call: TRBJ1-1; cdr3_nt: TGTGCCAGCACCCCACAGGGTTTAACTGAAGCTTTCTTT; cdr3_aa: CASTPQGLTEAFF
v_call: TRBV5-1; d_call: TRBD1; clone_size: few; j_call: TRBJ1-1; cdr3_nt: TGCGCCAGCAGCGAAAGAGAGGGGGCGGAGGCTTTCTTT; cdr3_aa: CASSEREGAEAFF
v_call: TRBV14; d_call: .; clone_size: .; j_call: TRBJ1-2; cdr3_nt: TGTGCCAGCAGCCAGGTTACAGCGAGGGGTGGCTACACCTTC; cdr3_aa: CASSQVTARGGYTF
v_call: TRBV4-2; d_call: .; clone_size: .; j_call: TRBJ2-3; cdr3_nt: TGTGCCAGCAGCTCAGGCCCGGGCGGAACCACAGATACGCAGTATTTT; cdr3_aa: CASSSGPGGTTDTQYF
v_call: TRBV6-1; d_call: TRBD1; clone_size: .; j_call: TRBJ2-7; cdr3_nt: TGTGCCAGCAGCACCGGGACAGGATTCTCCTACGAGCAGTACTTC; cdr3_aa: CASSTGTGFSYEQYF
v_call: TRBV4-1; d_call: .; clone_size: once; j_call: TRBJ1-6; cdr3_nt: TGCGCCAGCAGCCAAACGGGAGGGGGGTATTCACCCCTCCACTTT; cdr3_aa: CASSQTGGGYSPLHF
v_call: TRBV6-1; d_call: .; clone_size: .; j_call: TRBJ1-3; cdr3_nt: TGTGCCAGCAGTACCGGGACCCAAGGGAACACCATATATTTT; cdr3_aa: CASSTGTQGNTIYF
v_call: TRBV9; d_call: .; clone_size: few; j_call: TRBJ2-4; cdr3_nt: TGTGCCAGCAGCGTAGATGTAGCCAAAAACATTCAGTACTTC; cdr3_aa: CASSVDVAKNIQYF
v_call: TRBV5-1; d_call: TRBD2; clone_size: .; j_call: TRBJ2-3; cdr3_nt: TGCGCCAGCGGCATAGCGGGGGCCAGCACAGATACGCAGTATTTT; cdr3_aa: CASGIAGASTDTQYF
v_call: TRBV27; d_call: TRBD2; clone_size: once; j_call: TRBJ2-2; cdr3_nt: TGTGCCAGCAGGCCCGGGACTAGCGGGGGAAGCGAGCTGTTTTTT; cdr3_aa: CASRPGTSGGSELFF
v_call: TRBV7-9; d_call: .; clone_size: once; j_call: TRBJ2-7; cdr3_nt: TGTGCCAGCAGCTTAGCACAGGATTACGAGCAGTACTTC; cdr3_aa: CASSLAQDYEQYF
v_call: TRBV10-2; d_call: TRBD1; clone_size: .; j_call: TRBJ1-6; cdr3_nt: TGCGCCAGCACCAAGGGGACAGGGGGTAATAATTCACCCCTCCACTTT; cdr3_aa: CASTKGTGGNNSPLHF
v_call: TRBV7-8; d_call: .; clone_size: few; j_call: TRBJ1-6; cdr3_nt: TGTGCCAGCAGCTTATCAGGGTATAATTCACCCCTCCACTTT; cdr3_aa: CASSLSGYNSPLHF
v_call: TRBV30; d_call: .; clone_size: .; j_call: TRBJ2-4; cdr3_nt: TGTGCCTGGAGTAGACGAAGTGACATTCAGTACTTC; cdr3_aa: CAWSRRSDIQYF
v_call: TRBV19; d_call: TRBD1; clone_size: .; j_call: TRBJ1-4; cdr3_nt: TGTGCCAGTAGCAACAGGGGCGTCGCGGGTCAGGAAAAACTGTTTTTT; cdr3_aa: CASSNRGVAGQEKLFF
v_call: TRBV7-8; d_call: .; clone_size: .; j_call: TRBJ1-3; cdr3_nt: TGTGCCAGCAGCTTAGTCGGGGGCACCATATATTTT; cdr3_aa: CASSLVGGTIYF
v_call: TRBV10-2; d_call: TRBD1; clone_size: few; j_call: TRBJ2-2; cdr3_nt: TGCGCCAGCAGATGGACAGGGGGAACCGGGGAGCTGTTTTTT; cdr3_aa: CASRWTGGTGELFF
v_call: TRBV25-1; d_call: .; clone_size: .; j_call: TRBJ1-1; cdr3_nt: TGTGCCAGCAGTGAGTCCGGACGGCTGAACACTGAAGCTTTCTTT; cdr3_aa: CASSESGRLNTEAFF
v_call: TRBV30; d_call: TRBD1; clone_size: few; j_call: TRBJ1-4; cdr3_nt: TGTGCCTGGATTAAGGCGGACAGGCGTGAAAAACTGTTTTTT; cdr3_aa: CAWIKADRREKLFF
v_call: TRBV6-6; d_call: .; clone_size: .; j_call: TRBJ1-2; cdr3_nt: TGTGCCAGCAGACAGCAGGGGATGAACTATGGCTACACCTTC; cdr3_aa: CASRQQGMNYGYTF
v_call: TRBV9; d_call: TRBD1; clone_size: .; j_call: TRBJ1-2; cdr3_nt: TGTGCCAGCAGCGTCGGAGGGGGCGTGGATGGCTACACCTTC; cdr3_aa: CASSVGGGVDGYTF
v_call: TRBV5-8; d_call: .; clone_size: .; j_call: TRBJ1-5; cdr3_nt: TGTGCCAGCAGCTTAGGGGGGTCACGGCAGCCCCAGCATTTT; cdr3_aa: CASSLGGSRQPQHF
v_call: TRBV10-3; d_call: .; clone_size: .; j_call: TRBJ1-2; cdr3_nt: TGTGCCATCAGCGTTGGGGGATCGGCTGGCTACACCTTC; cdr3_aa: CAISVGGSAGYTF
v_call: TRBV19; d_call: TRBD1; clone_size: .; j_call: TRBJ1-2; cdr3_nt: TGTGCCAGTAGTCCCGCCCGGACAGGGACTAACTATGGCTACACCTTC; cdr3_aa: CASSPARTGTNYGYTF
v_call: TRBV7-9; d_call: .; clone_size: .; j_call: TRBJ1-1; cdr3_nt: TGTGCCAGCAGCACCAACATGGGACGGCCCCTGAACACTGAAGCTTTCTTT; cdr3_aa: CASSTNMGRPLNTEAFF
v_call: TRBV5-1; d_call: TRBD1; clone_size: .; j_call: TRBJ1-6; cdr3_nt: TGCGCCAGCAGCGCGCTACAGGGGCGATCACCCCTCCACTTT; cdr3_aa: CASSALQGRSPLHF
v_call: TRBV6-1; d_call: .; clone_size: .; j_call: TRBJ2-2; cdr3_nt: TGTGCCAGCATTACCGGGACGGCCAACACCGGGGAGCTGTTTTTT; cdr3_aa: CASITGTANTGELFF
v_call: TRBV29-1; d_call: .; clone_size: .; j_call: TRBJ2-3; cdr3_nt: TGCAGCGTTGATGTAGTCGGAACCTACGCAGATACGCAGTATTTT; cdr3_aa: CSVDVVGTYADTQYF
v_call: TRBV6-5; d_call: .; clone_size: .; j_call: TRBJ1-2; cdr3_nt: TGTGCCAGCAGTTGGGGACCGCAATATGGCTACACCTTC; cdr3_aa: CASSWGPQYGYTF
v_call: TRBV2; d_call: .; clone_size: few; j_call: TRBJ1-1; cdr3_nt: TGTGCCAGCAGTGCCCTTAGTGAAGCTTTCTTT; cdr3_aa: CASSALSEAFF
v_call: TRBV10-3; d_call: .; clone_size: .; j_call: TRBJ1-4; cdr3_nt: TGTGCCATCAGTGAGTCGGGGCAGCTTAATGAAAAACTGTTTTTT; cdr3_aa: CAISESGQLNEKLFF
v_call: TRBV5-5; d_call: TRBD2; clone_size: once; j_call: TRBJ2-3; cdr3_nt: TGTGCCAGCAGCTTGGGGGGGACTAGCTTC; cdr3_aa: CASSLGGTSF
v_call: TRBV30; d_call: .; clone_size: .; j_call: TRBJ2-5; cdr3_nt: TGTGCCTGGAGTGGATGGGGCTCGGAGACCCAGTACTTC; cdr3_aa: CAWSGWGSETQYF